This TCR beta chain was documented in a study of T-cell reconstitution after alpha-beta-depleted transplantation in children. The CDR3 has 15 amino acids. Germline loops: CDR1 SGHTA, CDR2 FQGNSA. V shed 5 bases, J shed 0 bases, and the junction held 1 base outside the gene matches. Unique molecular identifiers were used to barcode this TCRbeta library. TCRdb redid the calling of the PCR reads with MiXCR, one entry per CDR3 protein. The repertoire holds 450,000 to 600,000 distinct CDR3 sequences, with about 17% as singletons. The source is a human donor who donated a stem cell graft to a child with acute lymphoblastic leukemia. V gene TRBV7-2 combines with J gene TRBJ2-6, with 7 bases fitting TRBD1. This specimen was PBMCs from the stem cell graft donor, taken from the stem cell graft. The CDR3 DNA is TGTGCCAGCAGCAGACAGGGCTCTGGGGCCAACGTCCTGACTTTC. It is translated as CASSRQGSGANVLTF. Combining the CDR3 with reference TRBV7-2 and TRBJ2-6 gives the whole variable domain GAGVSQSPSNKVTEKGKDVELRCDPISGHTALYWYRQSLGQGLEFLIYFQGNSAPDKSGLPSDRFSAERTGGSVSTLTIQRTQQEDSAVYLCASSRQGSGANVLTFGAGSRLTVL.